This TCR beta chain is from a study of T cells in Graves' hyperthyroidism and ophthalmopathy. Using RNA transcripts as the source, TCR beta CDR3 regions were amplified. The TCR CDR3 first-round RT-PCR relied on the HTBI primer set. TCRdb re-called the multiplex PCR reads with MiXCR, one entry per CDR3 protein. This sample has about 110,000 distinct CDR3 sequences, with around a sixth found just once. Every diagnosis used clinical symptoms, serum thyroxine and TRAb, thyroid ultrasound and orbital computed tomography. The V gene's germline CDR1 is LGHDT and CDR2 YNNKEL (reference sequence). V shed 3 bases and J 4 bases; nucleotides not matched to a gene: 10. This CDR3 region has 18 residues. This clonotype was counted at least ten times.

This rearrangement joins TRBV3-1 to TRBJ2-6, with 9 bases fitting TRBD1. Sequenced material: blood. The receptor's source is a woman between 45 and 65 years old with Graves' hyperthyroidism. The CDR3 nucleotides read TGTGCCAGCAGCCACACAGGGGGCCGGATGGGAGGGGCCAACGTCCTGACTTTC. It specifies CASSHTGGRMGGANVLTF. Filled out from reference TRBV3-1 and TRBJ2-6, the complete variable domain reads DTAVSQTPKYLVTQMGNDKSIKCEQNLGHDTMYWYKQDSKKFLKIMFSYNNKELIINETVPNRFSPKSPDKAHLNLHINSLELGDSAVYFCASSHTGGRMGGANVLTFGAGSRLTVL.